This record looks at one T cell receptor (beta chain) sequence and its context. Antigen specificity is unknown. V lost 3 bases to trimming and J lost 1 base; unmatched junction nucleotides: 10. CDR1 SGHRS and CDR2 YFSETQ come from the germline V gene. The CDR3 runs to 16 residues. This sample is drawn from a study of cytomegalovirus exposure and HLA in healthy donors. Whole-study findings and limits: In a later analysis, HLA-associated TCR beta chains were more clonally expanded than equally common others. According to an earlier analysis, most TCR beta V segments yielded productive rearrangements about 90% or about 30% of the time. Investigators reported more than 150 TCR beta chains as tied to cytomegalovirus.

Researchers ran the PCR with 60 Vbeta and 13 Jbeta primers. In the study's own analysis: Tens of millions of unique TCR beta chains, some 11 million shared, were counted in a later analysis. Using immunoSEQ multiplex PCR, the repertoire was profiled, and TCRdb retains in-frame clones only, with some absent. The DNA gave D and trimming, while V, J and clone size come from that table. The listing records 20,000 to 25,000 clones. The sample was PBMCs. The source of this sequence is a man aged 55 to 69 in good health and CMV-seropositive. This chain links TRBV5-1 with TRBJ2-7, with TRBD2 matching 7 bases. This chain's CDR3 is CASSSPAGVRSYEQYF. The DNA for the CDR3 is TGCGCCAGCAGCTCACCGGCGGGAGTCCGGTCCTACGAGCAGTACTTC.